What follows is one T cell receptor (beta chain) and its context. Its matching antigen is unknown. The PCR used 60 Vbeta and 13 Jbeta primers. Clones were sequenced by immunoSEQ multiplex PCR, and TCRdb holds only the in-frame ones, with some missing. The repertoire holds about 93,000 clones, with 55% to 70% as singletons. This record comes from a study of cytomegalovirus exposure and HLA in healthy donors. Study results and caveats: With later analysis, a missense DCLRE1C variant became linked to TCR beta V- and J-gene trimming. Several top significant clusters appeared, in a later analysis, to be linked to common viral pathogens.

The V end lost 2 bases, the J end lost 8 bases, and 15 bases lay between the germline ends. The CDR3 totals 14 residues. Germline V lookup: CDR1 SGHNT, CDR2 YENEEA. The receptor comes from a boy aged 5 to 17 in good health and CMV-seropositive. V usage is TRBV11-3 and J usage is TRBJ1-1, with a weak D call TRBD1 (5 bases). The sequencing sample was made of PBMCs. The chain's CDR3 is CASSLQGSAGEAFF. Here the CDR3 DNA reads TGTGCCAGCAGCTTACAAGGTTCGGCAGGGGAAGCTTTCTTT.